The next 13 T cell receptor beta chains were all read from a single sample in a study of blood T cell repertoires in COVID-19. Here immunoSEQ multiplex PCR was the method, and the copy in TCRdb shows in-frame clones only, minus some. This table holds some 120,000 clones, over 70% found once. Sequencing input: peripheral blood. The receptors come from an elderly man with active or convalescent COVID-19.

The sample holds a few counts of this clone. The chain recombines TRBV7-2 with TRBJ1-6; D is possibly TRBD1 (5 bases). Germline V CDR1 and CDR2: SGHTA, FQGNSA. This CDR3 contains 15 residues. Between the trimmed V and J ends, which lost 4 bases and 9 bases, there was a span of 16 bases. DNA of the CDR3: TGTGCCAGCAGCTCTTCGGGACTAGGGGTTTCACCCCTCCACTTT. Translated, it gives CASSSSGLGVSPLHF.

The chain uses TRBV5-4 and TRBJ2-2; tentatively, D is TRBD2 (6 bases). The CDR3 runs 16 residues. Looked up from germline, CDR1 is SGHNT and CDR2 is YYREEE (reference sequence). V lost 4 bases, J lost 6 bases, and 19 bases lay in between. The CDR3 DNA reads TGTGCCAGCAGCCCGTCGGAGGGGCCCCCCCCCGGGGAGCTGTTTTTT. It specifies CASSPSEGPPPGELFF.

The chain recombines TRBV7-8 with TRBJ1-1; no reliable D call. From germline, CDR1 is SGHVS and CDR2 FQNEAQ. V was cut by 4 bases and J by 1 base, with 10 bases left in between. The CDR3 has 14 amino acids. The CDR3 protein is CASSSQAGNTEAFF. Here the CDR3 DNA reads TGTGCCAGCAGCTCCCAGGCCGGGAACACTGAAGCTTTCTTT.

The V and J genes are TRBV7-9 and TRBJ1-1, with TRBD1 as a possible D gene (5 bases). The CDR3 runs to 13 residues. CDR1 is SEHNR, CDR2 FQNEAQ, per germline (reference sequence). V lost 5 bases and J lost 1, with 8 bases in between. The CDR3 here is CASSKQENTEAFF. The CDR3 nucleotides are TGTGCCAGCAGCAAACAGGAGAACACTGAAGCTTTCTTT.

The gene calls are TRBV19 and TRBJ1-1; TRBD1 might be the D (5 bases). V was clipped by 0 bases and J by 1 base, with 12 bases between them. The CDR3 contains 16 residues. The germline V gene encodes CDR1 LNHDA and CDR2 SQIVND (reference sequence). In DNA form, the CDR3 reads TGTGCCAGTAGTATAGATCGACAGCCAAAGAACACTGAAGCTTTCTTT. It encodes CASSIDRQPKNTEAFF.

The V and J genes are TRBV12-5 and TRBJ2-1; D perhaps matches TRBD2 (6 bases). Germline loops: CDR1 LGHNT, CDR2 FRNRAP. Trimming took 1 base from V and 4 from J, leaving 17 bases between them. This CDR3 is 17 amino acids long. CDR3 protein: CASGLAPSSADYNEQFF. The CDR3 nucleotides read TGTGCTAGTGGTTTGGCTCCTTCTAGCGCCGATTACAATGAGCAGTTCTTC.

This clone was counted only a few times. CDR3 residues: CASSQDWIGLAALTDTQYF. As DNA, the CDR3 is TGCGCCAGCAGCCAAGATTGGATTGGGTTAGCGGCACTCACAGATACGCAGTATTTT. The chain has TRBV4-3 and TRBJ2-3; possible D gene TRBD2, 6 bases. CDR1 LGHNA and CDR2 YSLEER come from the germline V gene. The CDR3 consists of 19 residues. The V gene lost 0 bases and the J gene lost 2 bases, with 21 bases spanning the gap.

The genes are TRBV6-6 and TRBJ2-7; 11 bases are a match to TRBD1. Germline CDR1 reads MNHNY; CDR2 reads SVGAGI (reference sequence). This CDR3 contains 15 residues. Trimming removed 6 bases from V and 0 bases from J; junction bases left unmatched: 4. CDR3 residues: CASRDRGPSSYEQYF. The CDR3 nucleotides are TGTGCCAGCAGGGACAGGGGGCCGAGCTCCTACGAGCAGTACTTC.

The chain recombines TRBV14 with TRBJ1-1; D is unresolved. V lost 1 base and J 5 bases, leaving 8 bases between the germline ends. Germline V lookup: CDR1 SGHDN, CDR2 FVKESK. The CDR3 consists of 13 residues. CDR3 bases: TGTGCCAGCAGCCAAGGGCTGCATACTGAAGCTTTCTTT. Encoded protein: CASSQGLHTEAFF.

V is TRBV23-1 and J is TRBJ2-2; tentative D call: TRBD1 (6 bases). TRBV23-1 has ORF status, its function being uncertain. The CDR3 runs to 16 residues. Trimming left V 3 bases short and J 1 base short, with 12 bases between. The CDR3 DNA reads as TGCGCCAGCAGTCAGTCCGGGACACTGAACACCGGGGAGCTGTTTTTT. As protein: CASSQSGTLNTGELFF.

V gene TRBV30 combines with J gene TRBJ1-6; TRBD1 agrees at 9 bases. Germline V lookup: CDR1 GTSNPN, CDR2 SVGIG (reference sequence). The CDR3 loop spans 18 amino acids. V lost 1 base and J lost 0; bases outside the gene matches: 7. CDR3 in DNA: TGTGCCTGGAGTGGGGGCACAGGGGGCGTCTCCTATAATTCACCCCTCCACTTT. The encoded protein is CAWSGGTGGVSYNSPLHF.

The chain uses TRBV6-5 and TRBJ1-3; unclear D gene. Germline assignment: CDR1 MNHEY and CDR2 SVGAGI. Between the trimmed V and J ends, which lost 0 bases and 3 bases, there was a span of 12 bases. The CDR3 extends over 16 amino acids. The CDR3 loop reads CASSYSNSRLGNTIYF. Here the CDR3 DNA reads TGTGCCAGCAGTTACTCGAACAGCCGCCTTGGAAACACCATATATTTT.

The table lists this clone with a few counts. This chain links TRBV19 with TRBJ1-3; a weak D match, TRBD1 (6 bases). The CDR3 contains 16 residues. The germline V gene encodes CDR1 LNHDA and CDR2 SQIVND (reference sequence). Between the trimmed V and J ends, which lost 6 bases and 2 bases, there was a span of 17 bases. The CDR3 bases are TGTGCCAGTAGGCTTACAGGGCAAGTGACTGGAAACACCATATATTTT. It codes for CASRLTGQVTGNTIYF.